This entry concerns a single T cell receptor (beta chain). Its specific antigen is unknown. No per-base quality is available; no much larger clone lies one base away. These data originate in a study of identical twins (dated by TCRdb to between 2015 and 2016). The study in broad terms: To test whether fetal clonotypes persist, this study deep-sequenced TCR alpha and beta repertoires from monozygotic twins, from unrelated adults of various ages, and from cord blood. To rule out contamination, the twin experiments were replicated at different times with different library preparation protocols. What the authors observed across the whole study: Invariant T cells such as MAIT and iNKT could partly confound zero-insertion analyses, although diverse VJ usage argued against such confounding for most clonotypes. Conclusions relied on cross-sectional statistical analysis, since the same donors could not be followed over many years. Fewer insertions were carried by abundant cord blood beta clonotypes; a weaker similar trend was observed in young adult naive repertoires, while no such trend was observed in memory repertoires. In monozygotic twins, recombination models systematically underestimated out-of-frame TCR alpha sharing, but the models matched the sharing seen between unrelated individuals. Out-of-frame TCR alpha sequences shared between twins showed an excess of low generation-probability sequences compared with coincidental sharing between unrelated individuals. The excess sharing between twins in beta out-of-frame sequences was weaker because fewer shared sequences reduced the signal-to-noise ratio.

Every donor in the study was a healthy Caucasian. Reading the germline V gene (reference sequence) gives CDR1 DFQATT and CDR2 SNEGSKA. V lost 1 base and J lost 1 base; the stretch between them is 7 bases long. From the cysteine through the phenylalanine, the CDR3 covers 14 amino acids. The DNA shown is the 42-base CDR3, in frame from base 1. Libraries were built with 5' RACE. Instrument on record: Illumina HiSeq 2000. Template switching introduced a universal primer binding site; the final cDNA contained a unique molecular identifier, enabling accurate counting of TCR cDNA molecules. First-strand cDNA for TCR alpha and beta chains was synthesized from specific primers in the conserved constant-segment region. To control for contamination, each cDNA library was double barcoded with a SMART-Mk sample barcode plus Illumina barcodes. TruSeq adapter sequences along with Illumina sample barcodes were introduced in two successive PCR steps. The TCR alpha and beta cDNA libraries were sequenced on the Illumina HiSeq platform using custom primers. The authors processed their data as follows. Unique molecular identifiers were extracted from raw reads with MiGEC, and CDR3 positions were determined with MiXCR. For each individual, recombination models were inferred using an EM algorithm with the repgenHMM and IGoR tools. The analysis of shared clonotypes was done with the tcR package in R, with sharing normalized by the product of cloneset sizes. To study raw recombination free of thymic and clonal selection effects, out-of-frame nonproductive sequences were analyzed. The public reads were quality trimmed at Q25 with fastp and then assembled into clones with MiXCR by TCRdb, keeping productive beta chains. Each entry merges the rows of one CDR3 protein and shows their most common DNA and genes. The V and J calls and clone size are TCRdb's, not the authors'. The sample table records 1.5 million or so distinct CDR3 sequences; about 32% of these occur just once. Under 0.35% of the sample belongs to the ten largest clones.

The origin of this receptor is a newborn girl in good health. The rearrangement combines TRBV20-1 with TRBJ2-2, with the identity of the D gene unclear. Sample: cord blood. The bases are TGCAGTGCTAGAGGACACCAGAACACCGGGGAGCTGTTTTTT. This codes for CSARGHQNTGELFF.